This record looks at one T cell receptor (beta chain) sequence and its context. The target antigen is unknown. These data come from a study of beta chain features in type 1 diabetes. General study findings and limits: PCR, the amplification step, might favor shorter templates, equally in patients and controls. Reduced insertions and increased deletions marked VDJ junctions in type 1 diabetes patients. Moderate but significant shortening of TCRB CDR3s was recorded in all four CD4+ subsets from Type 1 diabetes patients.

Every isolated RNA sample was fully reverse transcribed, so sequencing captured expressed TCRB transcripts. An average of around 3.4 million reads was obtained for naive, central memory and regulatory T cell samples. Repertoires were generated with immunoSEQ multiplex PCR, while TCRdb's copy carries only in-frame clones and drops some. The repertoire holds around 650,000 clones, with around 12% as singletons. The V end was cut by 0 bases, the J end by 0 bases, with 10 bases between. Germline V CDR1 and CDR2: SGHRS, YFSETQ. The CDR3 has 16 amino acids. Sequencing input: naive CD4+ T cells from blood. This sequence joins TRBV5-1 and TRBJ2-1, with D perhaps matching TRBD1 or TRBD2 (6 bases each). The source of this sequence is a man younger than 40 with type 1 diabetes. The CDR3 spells CASSLAWGASYNEQFF. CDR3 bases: TGCGCCAGCAGCTTGGCCTGGGGGGCCTCCTACAATGAGCAGTTCTTC.